These 8 T cell receptor beta chains originate from one sample sequenced in a study of Graves' ophthalmopathy and Graves' hyperthyroidism. The study amplified TCR beta CDR3 regions using RNA transcripts. HTBI primers primed a first-round RT-PCR, and a second-round multiplex PCR followed. In TCRdb, the multiplex PCR reads were re-called with MiXCR into one record per CDR3 protein. The sample has about 620,000 distinct CDR3 sequences, about 24% seen once; the top ten hold more than 5.5%. Sequencing was performed on peripheral blood. The receptors stem from a young woman with stable Graves' hyperthyroidism. Some clones in this sample may be carry-over from other donors' samples.

This clonotype was seen many times. Germline is not matched at one junction end, which may reflect a read error. The chain recombines TRBV5-1 with TRBJ2-7, with a possible D match to TRBD1 (5 bases). CDR3 length: 13 residues. The germline V gene encodes CDR1 SGHRS and CDR2 YFSETQ. DNA for the CDR3: TGTGCCAGCAGTATCGACAGAGCCTACGAGCAGTACTTC. Its translation is CASSIDRAYEQYF.

This chain links TRBV18 with TRBJ1-1, with 10 bases that match TRBD1. V shed 7 bases and J 3 bases; nucleotides not matched to a gene: 11. Germline V CDR1 and CDR2: KGHSH, LQKENI. The CDR3 consists of 16 residues. CDR3 nucleotide sequence: TGTGCCAGCTTCTCCGGGACAGGGGTTCGGGACACTGAAGCTTTCTTT. This encodes CASFSGTGVRDTEAFF.

There are many counts of this clonotype. V usage is TRBV12-3 or TRBV12-4 and J usage is TRBJ1-5, with D unresolved. CDR3 size: 11 residues. Trimming took 9 bases from V and 11 from J, leaving 14 bases between them. Written as DNA, the CDR3 is TGTGCCAGTGCCTCCGGGAGGACCCAGCATTTT. Protein product: CASASGRTQHF.

This clonotype came up once. J is TRBJ2-3 and V is TRBV6-2 or TRBV6-3; D perhaps matches TRBD1 (5 bases). CDR3 length: 16 residues. Germline assignment: CDR1 MNHEY and CDR2 SVGEGT. Between the trimmed V and J ends, which lost 2 bases and 2 bases, there was a span of 14 bases. The CDR3 DNA sequence: TGTGCCAGCAGTTACATCGGCGTCAGGGACACAGATACGCAGTATTTT. Amino acid sequence: CASSYIGVRDTDTQYF.

The chain joins TRBV18 to TRBJ2-5; TRBD2 aligns across 7 bases. After removal of 4 bases from V and 2 bases from J, the junction contained 7 bases not matched to a gene. CDR3 length equals 15 residues. Germline CDR1 is KGHSH and CDR2 is LQKENI. Here the CDR3 DNA reads TGTGCCAGCTCACAGGCTAGCGGTAAACAAGAGACCCAGTACTTC. It specifies CASSQASGKQETQYF.

The chain has TRBV19 and TRBJ2-5; TRBD1 or TRBD2 may be the D gene (5 bases each). CDR1 is LNHDA and CDR2 is SQIVND in the germline V gene (reference sequence). V dropped 2 bases and J dropped 7 bases, with 14 bases sitting between them. This CDR3 spans 14 amino acids. The CDR3 region has the DNA TGTGCCAGTAGTATATGGCAGGGCGAGGGGACCCAGTACTTC. Translating gives CASSIWQGEGTQYF.

This clonotype was detected many times. The chain joins TRBV29-1 to TRBJ1-1; 7 nucleotides line up with TRBD1. Germline CDR1 reads SQVTM; CDR2 reads ANQGSEA. This CDR3 is 12 amino acids long. V shed 7 bases and J 2 bases; nucleotides not matched to a gene: 4. The CDR3 spells CSAGTANTEAFF. The CDR3, as DNA: TGCAGCGCCGGGACAGCCAACACTGAAGCTTTCTTT.

This clonotype was found many times. V and J are TRBV20-1 and TRBJ1-2, with D hard to call. V lost 3 bases to trimming and J lost 6 bases, with 14 bases between them. The CDR3 runs 13 residues. The V gene's germline CDR1 is DFQATT and CDR2 SNEGSKA (reference sequence). The DNA for the CDR3 is TGCAGTGCTAGCTTATCGGTGATGCATGGCTACACCTTC. This codes for CSASLSVMHGYTF.